This TCR beta chain was retrieved from a study of T cells in localized non-small cell lung cancer. Points from the study as a whole: Researchers found a median about 53 of the top 100 tumor clones in adjacent lung. Sequencing, confined to only one tumor region, leaves heterogeneity possible. Uninvolved adjacent lung had more T cell clonality than any other tissue, topping tumor.

With regard to this clone: Antigen unknown.

The repertoire was sequenced with immunoSEQ multiplex PCR; TCRdb's copy has only in-frame clones and lacks some. This repertoire shows about 33,000 clones, 90% found once; its top ten account for about 3.8%. CDR3 length: 15 residues. CDR1 is SGHAT and CDR2 is FQNNGV in the germline V gene. V lost 1 base and J 6 bases, leaving 16 bases between the germline ends. Sequenced material: peripheral blood, taken before any cancer treatment. The V and J genes are TRBV11-2 and TRBJ2-7; D gene ambiguous. The TCR sequence derives from a man between 40 and 70 years old with stage I lung adenocarcinoma. CDR3 in DNA: TGTGCCAGCAGCTTAGGAAGGGCGGAAGGGATCGAGCAGTACTTC. As protein: CASSLGRAEGIEQYF.